Described below is a single TCR beta chain sequence and its context. The antigen is not known. This PCR relied on a set of 60 Vbeta primers and 13 Jbeta primers. Sequenced by immunoSEQ multiplex PCR; TCRdb stores in-frame clones only, minus some. The data hold about 200,000 clones, with 70% to 85% observed a single time. The entry originates in a study of cytomegalovirus exposure and HLA in healthy donors. Notes on the study in general: More clonal expansion characterized HLA-associated TCR beta chains than equally common others in a later analysis.

This sequence originates from a man aged 45 to 65 in good health and CMV-seronegative. The sequencing input was PBMCs.

In nucleotides, the CDR3 is TGTGCCAGCAGCCCCCAGGGGGCCCCCTACGAGCAGTACTTC. Its protein product is CASSPQGAPYEQYF. V is TRBV11-1 and J is TRBJ2-5; TRBD1 matches 8 bases. Near its end, the DNA agrees better with TRBJ2-7, so the J call may be wrong. The CDR3 loop spans 14 amino acids. Germline V CDR1 and CDR2: SGHAT, FQDESV (reference sequence).